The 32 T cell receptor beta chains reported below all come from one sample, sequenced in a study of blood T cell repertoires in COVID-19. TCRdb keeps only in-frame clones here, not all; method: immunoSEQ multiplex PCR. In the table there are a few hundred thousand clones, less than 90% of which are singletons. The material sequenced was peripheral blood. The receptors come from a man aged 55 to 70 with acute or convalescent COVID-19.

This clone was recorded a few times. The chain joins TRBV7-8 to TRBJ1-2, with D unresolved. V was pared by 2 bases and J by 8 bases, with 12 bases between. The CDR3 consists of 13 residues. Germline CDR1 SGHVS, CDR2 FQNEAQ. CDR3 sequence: CASSLRGVEGYTF. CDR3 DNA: TGTGCCAGCAGCTTACGAGGTGTTGAGGGCTACACCTTC.

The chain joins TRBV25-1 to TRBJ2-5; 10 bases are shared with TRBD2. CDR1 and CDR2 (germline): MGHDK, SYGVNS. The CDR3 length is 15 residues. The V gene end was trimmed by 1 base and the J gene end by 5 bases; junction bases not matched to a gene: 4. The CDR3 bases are TGTGCCAGCAGTGAATGGAAGACTAGCGGGGAGACCCAGTACTTC. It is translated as CASSEWKTSGETQYF.

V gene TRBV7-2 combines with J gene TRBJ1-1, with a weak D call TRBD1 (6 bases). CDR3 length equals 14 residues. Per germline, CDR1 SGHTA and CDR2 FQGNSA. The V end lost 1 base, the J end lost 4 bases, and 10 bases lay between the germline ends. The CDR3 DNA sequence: TGTGCCAGCAGCTTAGTCAGGGGCCGCACTGAAGCTTTCTTT. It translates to CASSLVRGRTEAFF.

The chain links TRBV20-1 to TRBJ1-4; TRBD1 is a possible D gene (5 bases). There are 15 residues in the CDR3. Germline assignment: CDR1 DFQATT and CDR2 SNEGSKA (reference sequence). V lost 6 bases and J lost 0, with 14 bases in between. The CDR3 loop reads CSASQGGATNEKLFF. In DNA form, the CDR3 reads TGCAGTGCAAGTCAGGGAGGTGCAACTAATGAAAAACTGTTTTTT.

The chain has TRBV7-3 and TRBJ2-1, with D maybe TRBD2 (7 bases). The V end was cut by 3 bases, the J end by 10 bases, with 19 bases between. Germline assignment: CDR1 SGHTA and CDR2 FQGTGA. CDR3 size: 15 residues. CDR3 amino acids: CASSLIGGPGIEQFF. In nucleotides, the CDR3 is TGTGCCAGCAGCTTGATCGGGGGGCCGGGTATCGAGCAGTTCTTC.

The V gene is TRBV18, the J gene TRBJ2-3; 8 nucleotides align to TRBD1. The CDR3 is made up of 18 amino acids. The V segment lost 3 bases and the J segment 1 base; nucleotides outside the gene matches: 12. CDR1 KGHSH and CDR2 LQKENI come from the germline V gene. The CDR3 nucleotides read TGTGCCAGCTCACCCCCCCAGGGGACAGGCCAAGGCACAGATACGCAGTATTTT. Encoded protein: CASSPPQGTGQGTDTQYF.

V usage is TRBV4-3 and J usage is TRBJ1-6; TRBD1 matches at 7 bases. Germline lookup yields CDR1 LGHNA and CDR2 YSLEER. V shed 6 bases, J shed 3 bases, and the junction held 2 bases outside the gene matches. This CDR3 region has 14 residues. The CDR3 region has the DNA TGCGCCAGCAGTACAGGGGTCTATAATTCACCCCTCCACTTT. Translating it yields CASSTGVYNSPLHF.

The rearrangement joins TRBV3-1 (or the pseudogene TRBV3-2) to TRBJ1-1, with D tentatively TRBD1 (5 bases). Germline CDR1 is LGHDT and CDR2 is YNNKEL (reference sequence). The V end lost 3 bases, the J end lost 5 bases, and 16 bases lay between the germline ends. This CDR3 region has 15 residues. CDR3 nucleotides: TGTGCCAGCAGCCAGTTGGTGGGAGGGGATACTGAAGCTTTCTTT. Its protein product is CASSQLVGGDTEAFF.

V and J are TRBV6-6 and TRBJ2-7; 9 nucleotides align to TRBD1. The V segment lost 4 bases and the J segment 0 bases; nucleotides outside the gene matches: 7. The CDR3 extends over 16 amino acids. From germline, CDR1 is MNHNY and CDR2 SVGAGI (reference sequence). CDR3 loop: CASSFPRDRDSYEQYF. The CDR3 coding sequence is TGTGCCAGCAGTTTCCCCCGGGACAGGGACTCCTACGAGCAGTACTTC.

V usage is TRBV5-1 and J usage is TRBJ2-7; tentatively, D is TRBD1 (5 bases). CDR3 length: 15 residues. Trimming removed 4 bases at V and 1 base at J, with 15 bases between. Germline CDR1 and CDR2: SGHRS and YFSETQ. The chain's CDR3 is CASSINQPGSYEQYF. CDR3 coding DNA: TGCGCCAGCAGCATCAATCAGCCAGGGTCCTACGAGCAGTACTTC. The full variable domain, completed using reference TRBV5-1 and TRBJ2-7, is KAGVTQTPRYLIKTRGQQVTLSCSPISGHRSVSWYQQTPGQGLQFLFEYFSETQRNKGNFPGRFSGRQFSNSRSEMNVSTLELGDSALYLCASSINQPGSYEQYFGPGTRLTVT.

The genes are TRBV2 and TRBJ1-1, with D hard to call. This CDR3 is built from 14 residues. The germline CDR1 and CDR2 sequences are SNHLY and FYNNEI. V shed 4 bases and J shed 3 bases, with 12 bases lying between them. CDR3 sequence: CASSAMGRDTEAFF. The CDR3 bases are TGTGCCAGCAGTGCCATGGGGAGGGACACTGAAGCTTTCTTT.

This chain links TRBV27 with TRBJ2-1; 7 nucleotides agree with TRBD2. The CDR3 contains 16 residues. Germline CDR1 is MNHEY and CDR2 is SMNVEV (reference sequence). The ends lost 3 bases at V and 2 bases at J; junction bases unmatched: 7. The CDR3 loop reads CASSFEAGTTYNEQFF. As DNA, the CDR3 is TGTGCCAGCAGTTTTGAGGCGGGGACTACCTACAATGAGCAGTTCTTC.

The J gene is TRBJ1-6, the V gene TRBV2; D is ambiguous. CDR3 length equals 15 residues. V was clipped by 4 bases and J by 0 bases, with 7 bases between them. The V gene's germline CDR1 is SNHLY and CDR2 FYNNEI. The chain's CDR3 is CASSGGSSYNSPLHF. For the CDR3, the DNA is TGTGCCAGCAGTGGCGGGAGCTCCTATAATTCACCCCTCCACTTT.

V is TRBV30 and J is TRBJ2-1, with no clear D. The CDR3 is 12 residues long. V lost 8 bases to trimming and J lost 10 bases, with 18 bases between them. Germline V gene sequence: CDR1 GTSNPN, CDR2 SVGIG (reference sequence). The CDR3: CAGDNSQREQFF. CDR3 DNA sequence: TGTGCCGGGGATAACAGCCAAAGGGAGCAGTTCTTC.

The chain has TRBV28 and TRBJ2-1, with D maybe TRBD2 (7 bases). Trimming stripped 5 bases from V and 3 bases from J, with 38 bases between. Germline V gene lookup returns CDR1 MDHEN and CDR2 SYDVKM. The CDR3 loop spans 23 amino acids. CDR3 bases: TGTGCCAGCAGTACTATAGGGGGTATGGGGGGCGTTGGGACTACTCTAAACTACAATGAGCAGTTCTTC. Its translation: CASSTIGGMGGVGTTLNYNEQFF.

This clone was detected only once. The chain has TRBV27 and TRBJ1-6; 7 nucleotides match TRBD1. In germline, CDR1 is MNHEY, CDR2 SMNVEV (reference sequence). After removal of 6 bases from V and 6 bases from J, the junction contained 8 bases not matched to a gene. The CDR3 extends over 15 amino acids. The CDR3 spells CASSPDRLGNSPLHF. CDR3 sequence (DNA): TGTGCCAGCAGCCCGGACAGGTTGGGTAATTCACCCCTCCACTTT.

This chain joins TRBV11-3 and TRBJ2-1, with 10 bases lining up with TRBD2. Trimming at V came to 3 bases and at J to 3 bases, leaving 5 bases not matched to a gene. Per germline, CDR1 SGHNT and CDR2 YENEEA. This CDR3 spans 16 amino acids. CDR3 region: CASSFGPSGSYNEQFF. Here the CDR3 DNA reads TGTGCCAGCAGCTTTGGTCCTAGCGGGAGCTACAATGAGCAGTTCTTC.

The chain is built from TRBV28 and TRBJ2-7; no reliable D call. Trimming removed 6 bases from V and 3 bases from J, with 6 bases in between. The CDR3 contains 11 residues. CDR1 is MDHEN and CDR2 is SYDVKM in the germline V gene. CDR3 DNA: TGTGCCAGCAGCAATAGCTACGAGCAGTACTTC. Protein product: CASSNSYEQYF.

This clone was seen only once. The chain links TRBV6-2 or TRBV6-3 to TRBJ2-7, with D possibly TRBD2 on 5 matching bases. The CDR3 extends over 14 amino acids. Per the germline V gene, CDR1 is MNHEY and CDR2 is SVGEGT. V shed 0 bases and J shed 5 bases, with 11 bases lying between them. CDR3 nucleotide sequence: TGTGCCAGCAGTTACTCTGGCGGGTTACACGAGCAGTACTTC. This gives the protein CASSYSGGLHEQYF.

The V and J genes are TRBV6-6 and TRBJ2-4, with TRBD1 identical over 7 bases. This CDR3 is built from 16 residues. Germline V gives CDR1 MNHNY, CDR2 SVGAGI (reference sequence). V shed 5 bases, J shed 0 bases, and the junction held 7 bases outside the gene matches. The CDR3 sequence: CASSPWTGLAKNIQYF. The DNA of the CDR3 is TGTGCCAGCAGTCCCTGGACAGGCCTAGCCAAAAACATTCAGTACTTC.

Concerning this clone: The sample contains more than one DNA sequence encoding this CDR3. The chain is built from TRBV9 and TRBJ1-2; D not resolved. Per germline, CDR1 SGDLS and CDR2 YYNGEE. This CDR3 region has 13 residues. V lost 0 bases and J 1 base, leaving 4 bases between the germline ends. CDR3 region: CASSVGGNYGYTF. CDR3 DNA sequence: TGTGCCAGCAGCGTAGGAGGTAACTATGGCTACACCTTC.

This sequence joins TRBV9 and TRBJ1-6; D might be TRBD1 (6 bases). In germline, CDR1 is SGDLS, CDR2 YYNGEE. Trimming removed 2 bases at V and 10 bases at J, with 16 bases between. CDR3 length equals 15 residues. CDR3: CASSVPSWDNSPLHF. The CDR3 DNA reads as TGTGCCAGCAGCGTCCCCTCGTGGGACAACTCACCCCTCCACTTT.

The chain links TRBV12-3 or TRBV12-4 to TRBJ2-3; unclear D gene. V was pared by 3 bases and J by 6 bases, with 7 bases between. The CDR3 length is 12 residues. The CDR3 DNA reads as TGTGCCAGCAGTTTCGACTGGGATACGCAGTATTTT. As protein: CASSFDWDTQYF.

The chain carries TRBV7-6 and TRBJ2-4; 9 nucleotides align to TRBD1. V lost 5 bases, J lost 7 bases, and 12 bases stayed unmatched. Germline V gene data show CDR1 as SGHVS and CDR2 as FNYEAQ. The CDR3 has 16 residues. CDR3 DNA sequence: TGTGCCAGCAGCCGACCTCGGGACAGGGAAGAGAACATTCAGTACTTC. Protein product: CASSRPRDREENIQYF.

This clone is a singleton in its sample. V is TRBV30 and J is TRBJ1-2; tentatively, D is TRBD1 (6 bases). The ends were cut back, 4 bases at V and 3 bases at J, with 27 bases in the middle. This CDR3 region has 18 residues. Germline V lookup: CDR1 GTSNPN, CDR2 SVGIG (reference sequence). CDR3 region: CAWTPSLDRADGDYGYTF. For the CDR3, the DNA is TGTGCCTGGACCCCCTCTCTGGACAGAGCTGATGGAGACTATGGCTACACCTTC.

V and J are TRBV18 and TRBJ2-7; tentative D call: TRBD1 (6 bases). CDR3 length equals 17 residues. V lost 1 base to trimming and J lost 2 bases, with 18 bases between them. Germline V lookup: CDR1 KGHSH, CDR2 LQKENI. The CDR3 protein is CASSPRGIAGETYEQYF. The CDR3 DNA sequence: TGTGCCAGCTCACCACGGGGCATTGCAGGGGAAACCTACGAGCAGTACTTC.

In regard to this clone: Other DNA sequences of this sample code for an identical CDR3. The CDR3: CASSQDRGRTEAFF. DNA of the CDR3: TGTGCCAGCAGCCAAGACAGGGGGCGGACTGAAGCTTTCTTT. This chain joins TRBV4-2 and TRBJ1-1, with 8 nucleotides matching TRBD1. The junction had 2 bases not matched to a gene; V was cut back by 0 bases and J by 5 bases. The V gene's germline CDR1 is LGHNA and CDR2 YNFKEQ. This CDR3 contains 14 residues.

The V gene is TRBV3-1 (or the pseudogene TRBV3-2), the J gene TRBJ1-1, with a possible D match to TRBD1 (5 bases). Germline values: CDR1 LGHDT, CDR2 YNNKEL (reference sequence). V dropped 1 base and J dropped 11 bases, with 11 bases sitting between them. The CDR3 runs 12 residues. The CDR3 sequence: CASSQGGRAAFF. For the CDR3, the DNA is TGTGCCAGCAGCCAAGGGGGCAGGGCTGCTTTCTTT.

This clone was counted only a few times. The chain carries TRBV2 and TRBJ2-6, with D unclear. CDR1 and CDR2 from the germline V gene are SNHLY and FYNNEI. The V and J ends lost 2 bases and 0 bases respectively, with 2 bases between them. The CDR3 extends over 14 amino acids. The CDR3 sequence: CASSERSGANVLTF. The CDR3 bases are TGTGCCAGCAGTGAACGCTCTGGGGCCAACGTCCTGACTTTC. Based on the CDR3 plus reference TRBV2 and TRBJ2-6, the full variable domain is EPEVTQTPSHQVTQMGQEVILRCVPISNHLYFYWYRQILGQKVEFLVSFYNNEISEKSEIFDDQFSVERPDGSNFTLKIRSTKLEDSAMYFCASSERSGANVLTFGAGSRLTVL.

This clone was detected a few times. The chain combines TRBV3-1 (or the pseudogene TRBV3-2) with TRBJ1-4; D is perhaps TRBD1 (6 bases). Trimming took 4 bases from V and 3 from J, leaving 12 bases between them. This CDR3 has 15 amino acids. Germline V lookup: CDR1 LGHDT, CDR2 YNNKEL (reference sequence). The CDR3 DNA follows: TGTGCCAGCAGCCTGAGGGGGAAGGCTAATGAAAAACTGTTTTTT. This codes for CASSLRGKANEKLFF.

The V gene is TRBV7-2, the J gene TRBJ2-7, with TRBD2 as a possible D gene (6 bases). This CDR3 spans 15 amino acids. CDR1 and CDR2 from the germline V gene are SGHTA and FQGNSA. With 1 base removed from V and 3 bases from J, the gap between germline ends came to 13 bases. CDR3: CASSLVFSGGYEQYF. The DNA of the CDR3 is TGTGCCAGCAGCTTAGTATTTTCCGGGGGCTACGAGCAGTACTTC.

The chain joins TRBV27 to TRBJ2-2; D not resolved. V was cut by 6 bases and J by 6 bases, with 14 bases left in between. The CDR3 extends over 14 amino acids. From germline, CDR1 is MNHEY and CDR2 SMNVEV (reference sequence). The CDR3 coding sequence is TGTGCCAGCAGACCCCCCAGTCCCCCCGGGGAGCTGTTTTTT. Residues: CASRPPSPPGELFF.